This T cell receptor (beta chain) came from a study of immune evolution from preneoplasia to lung adenocarcinoma. Study-wide findings and caveats: Highest clonality occurred in KRAS-mutant, not EGFR-mutant or double wild-type, nodules. Normal lung had highest clonality; later lesions appeared denser, more diverse.

A word on this clone: Its antigen remains unknown.

Assay: immunoSEQ multiplex PCR; the TCRdb copy retains only in-frame clones and omits some. The table lists roughly 40,000 clones, roughly four fifths of them singletons. V lost 5 bases, J lost 1 base, and 15 bases stayed unmatched. Germline values: CDR1 SGHAT, CDR2 FQNNGV. The CDR3 loop spans 18 amino acids. The V and J genes are TRBV11-2 and TRBJ2-5, with 8 bases aligning to TRBD2. The receptor's source is a person in their sixties or seventies with lung adenocarcinoma. Sequenced: FFPE invasive lung adenocarcinoma tissue. The CDR3 here is CASSQDLAGAVIQETQYF. As DNA, the CDR3 is TGTGCCAGCAGCCAAGATCTAGCGGGTGCTGTCATCCAAGAGACCCAGTACTTC.